A selection of T cell receptor beta chains follows, all from one sample in a study of graft-versus-host responses after intestinal transplantation. Using immunoSEQ multiplex PCR, the repertoire was profiled, and TCRdb retains in-frame clones only, with some absent. The table lists just over 15,000 clones, roughly 86% of them singletons, with around 6.3% in the top ten. The sequences come from bone marrow, collected roughly 4 months after intestinal transplantation. Receptors originate from a human patient who received an intestinal transplant, so some T cells may come from the graft donor. CDR3s include the opening cysteine and the closing phenylalanine or tryptophan. The D gene is left open where the match is weak. A row's size may be missing; if present it is once, few, many or a size class.

size	J	D	V	DNA	CDR3
-	TRBJ1-1	-	TRBV6-6	TGTGCCAGCAGCCTTGCGGGGTTGAACACTGAAGCTTTCTTT	CASSLAGLNTEAFF
few	TRBJ2-3	-	TRBV6-4	TGTGCCAGCAGTGACTCACAGCGGTCTAGCACAGATACGCAGTATTTT	CASSDSQRSSTDTQYF
once	TRBJ2-6	-	TRBV4-2	TGTGCCAGCAGCCAAGATGGCGGGGCTGGGGCCAACGTCCTGACTTTC	CASSQDGGAGANVLTF
-	TRBJ1-2	-	TRBV5-4	TGTGCCAGAAGCTTGGTAGGGAACTATGGCTACACCTTC	CARSLVGNYGYTF
-	TRBJ2-2	-	TRBV27	TGTGCCAGCAGTTTATTCCACAGGATTGCGAACACCGGGGAGCTGTTTTTT	CASSLFHRIANTGELFF
once	TRBJ2-1	-	TRBV6-1	TGTGCCAGCAGTTATCGAGGGGAGCAGTTCTTC	CASSYRGEQFF
once	TRBJ2-3	TRBD2	TRBV5-6	TGTGCCAGCAGCTTAGCGGGAGGGCCGGATACGCAGTATTTT	CASSLAGGPDTQYF
once	TRBJ2-1	TRBD2	TRBV10-3	TGTGCCATCAGTGAGCCACTAGCGGGCAACTACAATGAGCAGTTCTTC	CAISEPLAGNYNEQFF
-	TRBJ1-1	-	TRBV11-2	TGTGCCAGCAGCTTAAGTTTGACGGGGTGGGACACTGAAGCTTTCTTT	CASSLSLTGWDTEAFF
-	TRBJ2-3	-	TRBV27	TGTGCCAGCAGTTCCCTACCTCCCGATACGCAGTATTTT	CASSSLPPDTQYF
-	TRBJ2-5	TRBD1	TRBV19	TGTGCCAGTAAAGGACAGGGCCACCAAGAGACCCAGTACTTC	CASKGQGHQETQYF
-	TRBJ2-1	-	TRBV7-9	TGTGCCAGCAGCTTAGAGGTTAGCCCAAGTTACGAGTTCTTC	CASSLEVSPSYEFF
-	TRBJ2-2	TRBD2	TRBV15	TGTGCCACCAGCAGGGGGGTAGCGGGAGGAACCGGGGAGCTGTTTTTT	CATSRGVAGGTGELFF
-	TRBJ2-3	TRBD2	TRBV7-9	TGTGCCAGCAGCTTAGAACTAGCGGGGCGCACAGATACGCAGTATTTT	CASSLELAGRTDTQYF
-	TRBJ1-5	-	TRBV7-7	TGTGCCCCCAACGCCGTGGGGGGCGCCCGGCAGCCCCAGCATTTT	CAPNAVGGARQPQHF
-	TRBJ2-7	TRBD1	TRBV19	TGTGCCAGTAGTCCTTCGGGACAGGGATCCTACGAGCAGTACTTC	CASSPSGQGSYEQYF
-	TRBJ1-2	-	TRBV10-3	TGTGCCAGCCTAGGCGTGTTGGGAGATGGCTACACCTTC	CASLGVLGDGYTF
-	TRBJ2-7	-	TRBV2	TGTGCAGAGGGGGGGGACACTCGAGCCGGGACTCCCTACGAGCAGTACTTC	CAEGGDTRAGTPYEQYF
-	TRBJ2-1	TRBD2	TRBV5-1	TGCGCCAGCAGCTTGGGGACTAGGGGAAACAATGAGCAGTTCTTC	CASSLGTRGNNEQFF
-	TRBJ2-3	TRBD1	TRBV9	TGTGCCAGCAGCGTAGGTGGGACAGACACAGATACGCAGTATTTT	CASSVGGTDTDTQYF
-	TRBJ2-7	TRBD1	TRBV29-1	TGCAGCGTCTCCTGGACAGGGGACGACGAGCAGTACTTC	CSVSWTGDDEQYF
-	TRBJ2-3	-	TRBV7-2	TGTGCCAGCACCTCTAGGGGCGGGCTGAGCACAGATACGCAGTATTTT	CASTSRGGLSTDTQYF
-	TRBJ1-5	-	TRBV15	TGTGCCACCAGCCCCATGGGGAATCAGCCCCAGCATTTT	CATSPMGNQPQHF
-	TRBJ2-3	-	TRBV27	TGTGCCAGCACCCCTTGGGAATTTCCGGATACGCAGTATTTT	CASTPWEFPDTQYF
-	TRBJ2-4	-	TRBV21-1	TGTGCCAGCAGCAAAGCGCTCGGGGGGGCGACCAAAAACATTCAGTACTTC	CASSKALGGATKNIQYF
-	TRBJ1-4	-	TRBV28	TGTGCCAGCAGTCGACGGTTGAGTGAAAAACTGTTTTTT	CASSRRLSEKLFF
once	TRBJ2-2	TRBD1	TRBV6-4	TGTGCCAGCAGCGAGGGACAGGGAGGGACCGGGGAGCTGTTTTTT	CASSEGQGGTGELFF
-	TRBJ2-7	-	TRBV5-6	TGTGCCAGCAGCTCCCGGATATACGAGCAGTACTTC	CASSSRIYEQYF
-	TRBJ1-5	-	TRBV6-5	TGTGCCAGCAGTTACTCGCTAGGGAATCAGCCCCAGCATTTT	CASSYSLGNQPQHF
-	TRBJ2-6	-	TRBV6-4	TGTGCCAGCAGTGTGGACAGCTCTGGGGCCAACGTCCTGACTTTC	CASSVDSSGANVLTF
-	TRBJ1-4	-	TRBV5-8	TGTGCCAGCAACGCATACGGTGAAAAACTGTTTTTT	CASNAYGEKLFF
-	TRBJ2-5	TRBD2	TRBV27	TGTGCCAGCAGTTTTAGGGGGACCTGGAGCGGGAGAAAAGAGACCCAGTACTTC	CASSFRGTWSGRKETQYF
-	TRBJ1-6	TRBD1	TRBV27	TGTGCCAGCAGTTCAGACAGGGGGATGAATTCACCCCTCCACTTT	CASSSDRGMNSPLHF
-	TRBJ2-2	-	TRBV7-3	TGTGCCAGCAGCTTAAACCCCCGGACATCGAACACCGGGGAGCTGTTTTTT	CASSLNPRTSNTGELFF
few	TRBJ1-1	-	TRBV14	TGTGCCAGCAGCCAAGCGCTGAACACTGAAGCTTTCTTT	CASSQALNTEAFF
-	TRBJ2-2	TRBD1	TRBV7-6	TGTGCCAGCAGCCCGACAGGGTTTAGCGGGGAGCTGTTTTTT	CASSPTGFSGELFF
-	TRBJ1-1	-	TRBV20-1	TGCAGTGCAGGGACCCGCGCCCCCTTTTTT	CSAGTRAPFF
-	TRBJ1-3	-	TRBV4-3	TGCGCCAGCAGCCAAGATCTACTCCAACAGATAAAACTAGACACCATATATTTT	CASSQDLLQQIKLDTIYF
-	TRBJ2-5	-	TRBV7-4	TGTGCCAGCAGCCCTCTTCTGGGGGGCAGGGAGACCCAGTACTTC	CASSPLLGGRETQYF
once	TRBJ1-1	-	TRBV5-1	TGCGCCAGCAGTTTAGACGGCCTGAACACTGAAGCTTTCTTT	CASSLDGLNTEAFF
-	TRBJ2-5	TRBD2	TRBV27	TGTGCCAGCAGTTCGGCTAGCGGGAGATTGGAGACCCAGTACTTC	CASSSASGRLETQYF
-	TRBJ2-3	TRBD2	TRBV7-9	TGTGCCAGCAGCTTCGAACTAGCGGGAGAAGATACGCAGTATTTT	CASSFELAGEDTQYF
-	TRBJ2-7	TRBD2	TRBV28	TGTGCCAGCAGTCTCGTAGCGGGAGGGGGCTGGAAGCAGTACTTC	CASSLVAGGGWKQYF
-	TRBJ2-1	-	TRBV7-8	TGTGCCAGCAGCCCCTCAGCGGCAGAGTTCTTC	CASSPSAAEFF
-	TRBJ1-2	-	TRBV13	TGTGCCAGCAGCTTAGAGGGGAGAGAGGCCTATGGCTACACCTTC	CASSLEGREAYGYTF
few	TRBJ2-1	-	TRBV5-1	TGCGCCAGCAGCGACAGCAATGAGCAGTTCTTC	CASSDSNEQFF